These T cell receptor beta chains were read from a single sample in a study of T cell responses to AZD1222 COVID-19 vaccine. Assay used: immunoSEQ multiplex PCR; TCRdb lists only in-frame clones, some missing. The sample has some 190,000 clones; about 90% are singletons. Here the sequenced sample was peripheral blood, taken on day 0 of AZD1222 vaccination. The receptors originated from an adult in good health. Both conserved end residues are part of each CDR3. The D gene is left open where the match is weak. Some rows have no size entry. The others give once, few or many, or a class for an expanded clone.

J	V	D	size	DNA	CDR3
TRBJ2-5	TRBV2	NA	NA	TGTGCCAGCGGGGCAGGGGCACAAGAGACCCAGTACTTC	CASGAGAQETQYF
TRBJ2-7	TRBV4-2	TRBD2	NA	TGTGCCAGCAGCCAAAGGTCGACTAGCGGAGTCTACGAGCAGTACTTC	CASSQRSTSGVYEQYF
TRBJ1-2	TRBV4-1	TRBD1	once	TGCGCCAGCAGAGAACCGGGACAGAAGAAAGGCTACACCTTC	CASREPGQKKGYTF
TRBJ1-2	TRBV28	TRBD1	once	TGTGCCAGCAGTTTCAGGGGGGCCCGCTATGGCTACACCTTC	CASSFRGARYGYTF
TRBJ2-1	TRBV11-2	TRBD2	NA	TGTGCCAGCAGCCTCCGTACTAGCGGAACCTCCTACAATGAGCAGTTCTTC	CASSLRTSGTSYNEQFF
TRBJ2-2	TRBV7-3	TRBD1	once	TGTGCCAGCAGCCGCGCTTACAGGGGGAAGAACACCGGGGAGCTGTTTTTT	CASSRAYRGKNTGELFF
TRBJ2-7	TRBV9	NA	NA	TGTGCCAGCAGCGTAGCGCCCTGGGTCGAGCAGTACTTC	CASSVAPWVEQYF
TRBJ2-7	TRBV2	TRBD2	once	TGTGCCAGCAGTGAGACCAGCGGGGGGGCCTACGAGCAGTACTTC	CASSETSGGAYEQYF
TRBJ2-1	TRBV15	NA	NA	TGTGCCACCAGCAGGACCGGGACCTTTGACTACAATGAGCAGTTCTTC	CATSRTGTFDYNEQFF
TRBJ2-1	TRBV30	NA	NA	TGTGCCTGGAGGGCATTTCACAATGAGCAGTTCTTC	CAWRAFHNEQFF
TRBJ1-5	TRBV6-1	NA	NA	TGTGCCAGCAGTGACGGAGCCCAGCCCCAGCATTTT	CASSDGAQPQHF
TRBJ1-1	TRBV7-9	TRBD1	NA	TGTGCCAGTGAGGGACAGGCAAACACTGAAGCTTTCTTT	CASEGQANTEAFF
TRBJ2-1	TRBV6-5	NA	NA	TGTGCCAGCAGTTACTCTGGTTACGGGTGGGACGAGCAGTTCTTC	CASSYSGYGWDEQFF
TRBJ2-7	TRBV25-1	NA	NA	TGTGCCAGCAGTTCCTCGGGGTACGAGCAGTACTTC	CASSSSGYEQYF
TRBJ1-6	TRBV6-2/TRBV6-3	NA	NA	TGTGCCAGCAGCAACGGCGGGGGGCTTGGGGCACCCCTCCACTTT	CASSNGGGLGAPLHF
TRBJ1-3	TRBV6-5	NA	few	TGTGCCAGCAGTTCCACCGGGACAATTGGAAACACCATATATTTT	CASSSTGTIGNTIYF
TRBJ2-7	TRBV15	NA	NA	TGTGCCACCAGCAGAGATTCATCCGCGGCAGTTTACGAGCAGTACTTC	CATSRDSSAAVYEQYF
TRBJ1-3	TRBV30	TRBD1	once	TGTGCCTGGAAACGGGACAGGAGCCACTCTGGAAACACCATATATTTT	CAWKRDRSHSGNTIYF
TRBJ1-2	TRBV4-1	NA	NA	TGCGCCAGCAGCCAAAACCTCGGGGTCGCCTATGGCTACACCTTC	CASSQNLGVAYGYTF
TRBJ1-1	TRBV3-1/TRBV3-2	NA	NA	TGTGCCAGCAGCCAAGATGTGAGTGGGCAGGGCACTGAAGCTTTCTTT	CASSQDVSGQGTEAFF
TRBJ1-6	TRBV5-4	NA	NA	TGTGCCAGCAGGGCAGGGGAGATTTCACCCCTCCACTTT	CASRAGEISPLHF
TRBJ1-1	TRBV18	NA	NA	TGTGCCAGCTCACCACCGCGACAGGCCCTGAACACTGAAGCTTTCTTT	CASSPPRQALNTEAFF
TRBJ1-4	TRBV25-1	NA	NA	TGTGCCAGCAGTAGTCGGGAAGGTAAACTGTTTTTT	CASSSREGKLFF
TRBJ1-1	TRBV6-5	NA	NA	TGTGCCAGCAGCCGGAACACTGAAGCTTTCTTT	CASSRNTEAFF
TRBJ2-7	TRBV10-1	TRBD1	NA	TGCGCCAGCAGCGGGGGACAGGGGGGTGAGCAGTACTTC	CASSGGQGGEQYF
TRBJ1-4	TRBV30	TRBD1	once	TGTGCCTGGAGTGGCAGGGGGGGCACTAATGAAAAACTGTTTTTT	CAWSGRGGTNEKLFF
TRBJ1-4	TRBV7-8	NA	NA	TGTGCCAGCAGCCGAGGGACAACTAATGAAAAACTGTTTTTT	CASSRGTTNEKLFF
TRBJ1-4	TRBV7-8	NA	NA	TGTGCCAGCCAAGCCCCGGGGCAAGAGGGGGAAAAACTGTTTTTT	CASQAPGQEGEKLFF
TRBJ1-1	TRBV19	TRBD1	NA	TGTGCCAGTAGTAGACCGGACAGGGCGAACACTGAAGCTTTCTTT	CASSRPDRANTEAFF
TRBJ1-3	TRBV6-5	NA	NA	TGTGCCAGCACGTGGCAGGGAAGCGGAAACACCATATATTTT	CASTWQGSGNTIYF
TRBJ1-1	TRBV18	NA	NA	TGTGCCAGCTCACCCTTAGCGGCGCGGGAGACTGAAGCTTTCTTT	CASSPLAARETEAFF
TRBJ1-5	TRBV19	NA	NA	TGTGCCAGTAGTATTCGACTGGACAATCAGCCCCAGCATTTT	CASSIRLDNQPQHF
TRBJ2-7	TRBV27	NA	NA	TGTGCCAGCAGCTCCCGGGACACCGCCTACGAGCAGTACTTC	CASSSRDTAYEQYF
TRBJ1-2	TRBV25-1	NA	NA	TGTGCCAGCAGTGCCAAAGGTTCCGAGAGTTTTATCTATGGCTACACCTTC	CASSAKGSESFIYGYTF
TRBJ1-4	TRBV4-1	TRBD1	NA	TGCGCCAGCAGCCCCGACAGGGGATCCGCTAATGAAAAACTGTTTTTT	CASSPDRGSANEKLFF
TRBJ1-1	TRBV7-8	NA	NA	TGTGCCAGCAGCTTAGGGTTCTTGGGGTCCGACACTGAAGCTTTCTTT	CASSLGFLGSDTEAFF
TRBJ2-1	TRBV4-3	NA	once	TGCGCCAGCAGCTCGGACTCCCCAAGCTCCTACAATGAGCAGTTCTTC	CASSSDSPSSYNEQFF
TRBJ2-2	TRBV10-1	TRBD1	NA	TGCGCCAGCCACAACAGGGGAAACGGGGAGCTGTTTTTT	CASHNRGNGELFF
TRBJ1-1	TRBV12-5	NA	NA	TGTGCTAGTGGTTTGGTAGACAGAGGGCGGAACACTGAAGCTTTCTTT	CASGLVDRGRNTEAFF
TRBJ1-2	TRBV7-9	NA	NA	TGTGCCAGCAGCCCTGAGGGGAGGGCCCCAGGGGGCTACACCTTC	CASSPEGRAPGGYTF
TRBJ1-4	TRBV6-5	NA	NA	TGTGCCAGCAGAATAGAGGATGCAACTAATGAAAAACTGTTTTTT	CASRIEDATNEKLFF
TRBJ2-7	TRBV25-1	NA	NA	TGTGCCAGCAGTATTGGATACGAGCAGTACTTC	CASSIGYEQYF
TRBJ1-4	TRBV7-9	NA	NA	TGTGCCAGCAGGGGTTCTAATGAAAAACTGTTTTTT	CASRGSNEKLFF
TRBJ2-1	TRBV23-1	NA	NA	TGCGCCAGCAGTCAATCACGCGGCCATGAGCAGTTCTTC	CASSQSRGHEQFF
TRBJ2-1	TRBV7-8	TRBD2	NA	TGTGCCAGCAGCCGCGGGACTAGCGGGTGGGATGAGCAGTTCTTC	CASSRGTSGWDEQFF
TRBJ1-2	TRBV5-4	NA	NA	TGTGCCAGCAAACAGGACCTGGCGGACTATGGCTACACCTTC	CASKQDLADYGYTF
TRBJ1-1	TRBV30	NA	NA	TGTGCCTGGAGTCGGCCAGGGAAAAACGCTTTCTTT	CAWSRPGKNAFF
TRBJ2-1	TRBV19	TRBD1	NA	TGTGCCAGTAGTATCCGGGACAGGGGGTGGTTCTTC	CASSIRDRGWFF